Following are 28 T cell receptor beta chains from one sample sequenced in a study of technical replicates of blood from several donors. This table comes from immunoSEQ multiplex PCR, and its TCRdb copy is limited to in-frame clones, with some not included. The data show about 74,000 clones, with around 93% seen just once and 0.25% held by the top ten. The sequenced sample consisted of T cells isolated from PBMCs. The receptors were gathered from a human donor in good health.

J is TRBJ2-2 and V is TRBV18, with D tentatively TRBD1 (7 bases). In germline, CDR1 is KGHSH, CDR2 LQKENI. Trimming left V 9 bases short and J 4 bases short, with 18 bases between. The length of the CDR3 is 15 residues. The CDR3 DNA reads TGTGCCAGAACCTTGGAGGGGGCTTGCACCGGGGAGCTGTTTTTT. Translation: CARTLEGACTGELFF.

The DNA for the CDR3 is TGTGCCGCCGCCTCTGGGACAGCTCGAACTGAAGCTTTCTTT. Translated: CAAASGTARTEAFF. V and J are TRBV19 and TRBJ1-1; TRBD1 matches 7 bases. CDR1 LNHDA and CDR2 SQIVND come from the germline V gene (reference sequence). V lost 11 bases, J lost 5 bases, and 14 bases stayed unmatched. The CDR3 has 14 amino acids.

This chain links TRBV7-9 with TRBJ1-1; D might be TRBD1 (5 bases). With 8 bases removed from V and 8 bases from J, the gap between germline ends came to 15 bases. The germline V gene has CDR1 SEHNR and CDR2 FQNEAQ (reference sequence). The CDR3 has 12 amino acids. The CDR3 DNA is TGTGCCAGCGTGACAGCTACCCGAGAAGCTTTCTTT. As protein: CASVTATREAFF.

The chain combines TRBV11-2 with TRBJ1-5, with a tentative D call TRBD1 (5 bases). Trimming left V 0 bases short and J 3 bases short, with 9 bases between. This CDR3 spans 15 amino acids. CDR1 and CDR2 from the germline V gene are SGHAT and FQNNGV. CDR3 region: CASSLDWGSNQPQHF. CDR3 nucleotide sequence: TGTGCCAGCAGCTTAGATTGGGGCTCCAATCAGCCCCAGCATTTT.

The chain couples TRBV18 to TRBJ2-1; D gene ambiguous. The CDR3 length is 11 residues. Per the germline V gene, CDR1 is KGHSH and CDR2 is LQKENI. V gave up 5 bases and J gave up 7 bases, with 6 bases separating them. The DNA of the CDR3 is TGTGCCAGCTCATGGCGGAATGAGCAGTTCTTC. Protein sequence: CASSWRNEQFF.

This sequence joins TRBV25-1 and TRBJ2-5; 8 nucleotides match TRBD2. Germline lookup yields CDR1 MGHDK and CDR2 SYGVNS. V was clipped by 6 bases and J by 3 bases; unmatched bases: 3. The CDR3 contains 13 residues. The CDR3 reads CASSGGAEETQYF. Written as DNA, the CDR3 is TGTGCCAGCAGCGGGGGGGCCGAAGAGACCCAGTACTTC. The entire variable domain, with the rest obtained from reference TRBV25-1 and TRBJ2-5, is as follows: EADIYQTPRYLVIGTGKKITLECSQTMGHDKMYWYQQDPGMELHLIHYSYGVNSTEKGDLSSESTVSRIRTEHFPLTLESARPSHTSQYLCASSGGAEETQYFGPGTRLLVL.

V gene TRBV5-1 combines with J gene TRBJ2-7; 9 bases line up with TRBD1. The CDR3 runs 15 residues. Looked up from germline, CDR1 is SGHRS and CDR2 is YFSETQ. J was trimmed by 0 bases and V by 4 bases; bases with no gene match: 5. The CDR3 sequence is CASSPGQGPSYEQYF. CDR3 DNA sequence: TGCGCCAGCAGCCCAGGACAGGGGCCCTCCTACGAGCAGTACTTC.

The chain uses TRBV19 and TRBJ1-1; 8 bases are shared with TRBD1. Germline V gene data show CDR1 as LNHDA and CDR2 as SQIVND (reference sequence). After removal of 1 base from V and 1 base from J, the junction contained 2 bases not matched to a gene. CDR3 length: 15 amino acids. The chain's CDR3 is CASSIGQGSNTEAFF. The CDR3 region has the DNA TGTGCCAGTAGTATAGGACAGGGGTCGAACACTGAAGCTTTCTTT. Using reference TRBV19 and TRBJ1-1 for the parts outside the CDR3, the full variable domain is DGGITQSPKYLFRKEGQNVTLSCEQNLNHDAMYWYRQDPGQGLRLIYYSQIVNDFQKGDIAEGYSVSREKKESFPLTVTSAQKNPTAFYLCASSIGQGSNTEAFFGQGTRLTVV.

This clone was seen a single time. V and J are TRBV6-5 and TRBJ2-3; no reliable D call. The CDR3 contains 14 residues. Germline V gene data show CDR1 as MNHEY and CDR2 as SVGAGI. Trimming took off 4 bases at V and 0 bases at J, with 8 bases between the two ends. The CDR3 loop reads CASSLRSSTDTQYF. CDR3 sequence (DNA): TGTGCCAGCAGTTTGAGGTCCAGCACAGATACGCAGTATTTT.

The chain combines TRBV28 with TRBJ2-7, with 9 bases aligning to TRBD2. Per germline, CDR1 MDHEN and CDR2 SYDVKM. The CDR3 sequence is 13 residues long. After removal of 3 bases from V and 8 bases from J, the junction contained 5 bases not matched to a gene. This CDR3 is CASSLGGRAQQYF. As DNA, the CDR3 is TGTGCCAGCAGTTTGGGCGGGAGGGCCCAGCAGTACTTC.

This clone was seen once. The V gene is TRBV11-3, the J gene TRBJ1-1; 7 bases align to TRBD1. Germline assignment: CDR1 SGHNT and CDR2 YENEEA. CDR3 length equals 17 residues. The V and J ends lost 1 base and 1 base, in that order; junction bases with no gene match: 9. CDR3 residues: CASSLAWDGTENTEAFF. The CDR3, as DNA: TGTGCCAGCAGCTTAGCTTGGGATGGGACAGAGAACACTGAAGCTTTCTTT. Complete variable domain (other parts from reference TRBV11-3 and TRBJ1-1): EAGVVQSPRYKIIEKKQPVAFWCNPISGHNTLYWYLQNLGQGPELLIRYENEEAVDDSQLPKDRFSAERLKGVDSTLKIQPAELGDSAVYLCASSLAWDGTENTEAFFGQGTRLTVV.

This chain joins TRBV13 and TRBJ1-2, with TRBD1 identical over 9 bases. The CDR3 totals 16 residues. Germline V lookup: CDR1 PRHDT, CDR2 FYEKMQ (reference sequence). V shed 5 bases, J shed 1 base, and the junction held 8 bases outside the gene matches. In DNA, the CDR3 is TGTGCCAGCAGCCTACGCGGACAGGGGAGTAACTATGGCTACACCTTC. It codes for CASSLRGQGSNYGYTF.

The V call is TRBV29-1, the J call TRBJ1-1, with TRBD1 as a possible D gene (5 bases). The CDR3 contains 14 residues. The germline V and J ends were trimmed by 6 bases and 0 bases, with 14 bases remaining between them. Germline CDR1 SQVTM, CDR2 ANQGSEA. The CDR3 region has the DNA TGCAGCGTCCGGGGGTCACCCGTGAACACTGAAGCTTTCTTT. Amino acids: CSVRGSPVNTEAFF.

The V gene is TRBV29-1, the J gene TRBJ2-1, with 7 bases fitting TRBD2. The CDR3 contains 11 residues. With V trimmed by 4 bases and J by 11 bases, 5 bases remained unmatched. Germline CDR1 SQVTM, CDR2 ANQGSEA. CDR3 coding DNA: TGCAGCGTTGGGGTGCGGGAGCAGCAGTTCTTC. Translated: CSVGVREQQFF.

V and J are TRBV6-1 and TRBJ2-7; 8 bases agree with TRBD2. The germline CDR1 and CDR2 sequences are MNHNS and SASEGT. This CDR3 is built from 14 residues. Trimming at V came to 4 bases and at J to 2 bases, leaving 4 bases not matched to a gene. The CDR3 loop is CASSVNSGTYEQYF. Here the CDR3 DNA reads TGTGCCAGCAGTGTTAATAGCGGGACCTACGAGCAGTACTTC.

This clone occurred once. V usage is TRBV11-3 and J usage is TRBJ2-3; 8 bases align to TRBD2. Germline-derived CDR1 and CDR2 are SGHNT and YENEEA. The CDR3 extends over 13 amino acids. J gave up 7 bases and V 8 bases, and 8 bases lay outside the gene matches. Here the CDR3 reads CASWAGGLNTQYF. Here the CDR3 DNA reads TGTGCCAGCTGGGCGGGGGGCTTGAATACGCAGTATTTT.

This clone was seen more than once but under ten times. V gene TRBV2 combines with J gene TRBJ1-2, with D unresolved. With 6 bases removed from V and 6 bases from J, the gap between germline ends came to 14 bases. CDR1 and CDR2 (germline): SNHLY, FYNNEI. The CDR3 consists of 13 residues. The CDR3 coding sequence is TGTGCCAGCAGCTACTACGGGGTGGATGGCTACACCTTC. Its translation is CASSYYGVDGYTF.

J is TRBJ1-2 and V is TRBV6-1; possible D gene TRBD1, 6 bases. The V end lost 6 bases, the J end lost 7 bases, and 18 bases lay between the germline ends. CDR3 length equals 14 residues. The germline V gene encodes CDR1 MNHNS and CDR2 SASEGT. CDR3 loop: CASSGGGHLSGYTF. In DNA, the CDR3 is TGTGCCAGCAGCGGGGGGGGACATCTCTCTGGCTACACCTTC.

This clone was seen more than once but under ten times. In nucleotides, the CDR3 is TGTGCCAGCAGCTCCATAAGGACAGACTACTCTGGGGCCAACGTCCTGACTTTC. This encodes CASSSIRTDYSGANVLTF. This chain joins TRBV11-2 and TRBJ2-6, with a tentative D call TRBD1 (6 bases). CDR1 is SGHAT, CDR2 FQNNGV, per germline. Trimming took off 4 bases at V and 0 bases at J, with 16 bases between the two ends. CDR3 length: 18 amino acids.

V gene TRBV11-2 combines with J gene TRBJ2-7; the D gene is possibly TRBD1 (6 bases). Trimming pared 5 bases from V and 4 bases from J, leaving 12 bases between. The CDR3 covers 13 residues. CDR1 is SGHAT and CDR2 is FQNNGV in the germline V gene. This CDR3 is CASSDRRVYEQYF. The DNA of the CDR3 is TGTGCCAGCAGCGACAGGCGAGTTTACGAGCAGTACTTC.

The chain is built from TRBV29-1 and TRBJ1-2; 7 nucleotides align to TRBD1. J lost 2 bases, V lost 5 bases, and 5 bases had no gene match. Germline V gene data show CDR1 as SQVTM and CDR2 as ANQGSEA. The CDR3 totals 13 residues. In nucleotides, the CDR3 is TGCAGCGTTCCGACAGGGAACAACTATGGCTACACCTTC. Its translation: CSVPTGNNYGYTF.

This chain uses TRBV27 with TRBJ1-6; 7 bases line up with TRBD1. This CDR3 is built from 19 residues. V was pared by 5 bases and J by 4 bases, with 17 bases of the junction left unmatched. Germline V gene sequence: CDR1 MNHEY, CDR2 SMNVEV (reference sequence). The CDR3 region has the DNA TGTGCCAGCAGTCAGGGGGAATCAAACGTAAACTTTTATAATTCACCCCTCCACTTT. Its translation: CASSQGESNVNFYNSPLHF.

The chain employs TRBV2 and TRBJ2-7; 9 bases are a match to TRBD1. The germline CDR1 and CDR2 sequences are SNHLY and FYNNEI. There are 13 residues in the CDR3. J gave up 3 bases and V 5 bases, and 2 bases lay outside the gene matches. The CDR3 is CASSRDRDYEQYF. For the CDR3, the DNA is TGTGCCAGCAGTCGGGACAGGGACTACGAGCAGTACTTC.

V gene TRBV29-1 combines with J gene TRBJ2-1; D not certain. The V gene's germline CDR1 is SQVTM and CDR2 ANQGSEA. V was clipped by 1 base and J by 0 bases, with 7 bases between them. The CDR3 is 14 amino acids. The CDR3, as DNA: TGCAGCGTTGAAGTAACCGGCTCCTACAATGAGCAGTTCTTC. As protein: CSVEVTGSYNEQFF.

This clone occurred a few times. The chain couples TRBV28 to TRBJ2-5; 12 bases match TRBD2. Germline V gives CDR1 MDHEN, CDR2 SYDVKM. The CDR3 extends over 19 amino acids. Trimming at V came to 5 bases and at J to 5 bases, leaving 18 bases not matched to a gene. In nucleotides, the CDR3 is TGTGCCAGCAGTACTAGTAAGACTAGCGGGAGTTCTTTAATGGAGACCCAGTACTTC. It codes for CASSTSKTSGSSLMETQYF.

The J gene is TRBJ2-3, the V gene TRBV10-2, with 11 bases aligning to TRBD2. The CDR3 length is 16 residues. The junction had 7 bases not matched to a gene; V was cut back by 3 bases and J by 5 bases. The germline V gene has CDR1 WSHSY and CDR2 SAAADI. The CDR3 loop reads CASSDTSGGAEDTQYF. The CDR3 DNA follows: TGCGCCAGCAGTGATACTAGCGGGGGAGCCGAAGATACGCAGTATTTT.

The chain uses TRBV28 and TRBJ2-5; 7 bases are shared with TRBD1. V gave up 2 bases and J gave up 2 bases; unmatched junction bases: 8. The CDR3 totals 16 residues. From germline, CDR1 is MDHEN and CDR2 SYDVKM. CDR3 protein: CASSLSVSQGQETQYF. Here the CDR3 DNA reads TGTGCCAGCAGTTTAAGTGTGTCACAGGGGCAAGAGACCCAGTACTTC.

The CDR3 reads CASSQGNSGAFRAGELFF. The CDR3 DNA is TGCGCCAGCAGCCAAGGTAATAGCGGGGCTTTTAGGGCCGGGGAGCTGTTTTTT. The V gene is TRBV4-1, the J gene TRBJ2-2; 8 bases fit TRBD2. Germline V gene data show CDR1 as MGHRA and CDR2 as YSYEKL. The CDR3 runs 18 residues. V was pared by 1 base and J by 6 bases, with 13 bases of the junction left unmatched.